This TCR beta chain was identified during a study of cytomegalovirus exposure and HLA in healthy donors. About the study: Tens of millions of unique TCRs from HLA-typed donors made up an early data release.

This clone has a handful of counts. Its antigen remains unknown. The study's findings and limits: Some TCR beta chains (roughly 150 of them) were listed as cytomegalovirus-associated. In vitro assays verified that a few CMV-associated chains recognized CMV antigens specifically. For most TCR beta V segments, an earlier analysis put the productive rate at about 90% or about 30% of the time.

PCR involved 60 Vbeta and 13 Jbeta primers. TCRdb's copy holds only in-frame clones and misses some; the assay was immunoSEQ multiplex PCR. Here the sample spans about 200,000 clones, 60% to 85% being singletons. V lost 5 bases, J lost 9 bases, and 32 bases lay in between. The CDR3 sequence is 19 residues long. Germline CDR1 is SEHNR and CDR2 is FQNEAQ (reference sequence). The chain combines TRBV7-9 with TRBJ1-5; D gene unclear. The receptor's source is a middle-aged man in good health and CMV-seronegative. Input material: PBMCs. The CDR3 coding sequence is TGTGCCAGCAGCCCTCTACCGGGATACCGAAGGGATGATCAATGGCCCCAGCATTTT. It is translated as CASSPLPGYRRDDQWPQHF.